Presented here are 3 T cell receptor beta chains from one specimen sequenced in a study of T cells expressing NK-cell markers. TCRdb processed the 5' RACE reads again and assigns one entry to each CDR3 protein, with no DNA. The sample data list about 390,000 distinct CDR3 sequences. The sample comprised blood T cells: a sorted CD56 or NKG2C T cell subset, CD4+ or CD8+ T cells, or bulk PBMC T cells (not recorded which). The receptors stem from a woman between 45 and 60 years old in good health.

This chain joins TRBV29-1 and TRBJ2-3. The V gene's germline CDR1 is SQVTM and CDR2 ANQGSEA. CDR3 length: 16 residues. CDR3 protein: CSVDLVVTEPTDTQYF.

The chain joins TRBV29-1 to TRBJ2-1; lacking DNA, the TRBD2 call made by TCRdb goes unchecked. Germline CDR1 and CDR2: SQVTM and ANQGSEA. There are 13 residues in the CDR3. The CDR3 loop is CSAVGLGVNEQFF.

The rearrangement links TRBV6-5 to TRBJ2-3; checking the TCRdb D call of TRBD1 is not possible without DNA. The germline gives CDR1 MNHEY, CDR2 SVGAGI. CDR3 size: 15 residues. The CDR3 protein is CASSKRQGVTDTQYF.